This T cell receptor beta chain was obtained from a study of T cells in Graves' hyperthyroidism and ophthalmopathy. Study-wide points: Before onset, by a median of around six months, the model predicted ophthalmopathy.

Of note for this clonotype: The antigen remains undetermined.

The J segment lost 0 bases and the V segment lost 4 bases, leaving 5 bases of the junction unmatched. The CDR3 has 14 residues. Germline V gene data show CDR1 as SQVTM and CDR2 as ANQGSEA. What was amplified from RNA transcripts were TCR beta CDR3 regions. A set of HTBI primers served as the primers for a first-round RT-PCR of the TCR CDR3. TCRdb processed the multiplex PCR reads anew with MiXCR; each CDR3 protein has one entry. The repertoire holds hundreds of thousands of distinct CDR3 sequences, with around a third as singletons. The sequencing sample was made of blood. This chain links TRBV29-1 with TRBJ1-1; TRBD1 agrees at 7 bases. The receptor was derived from a woman aged 40 to 50 with Graves' hyperthyroidism. The CDR3, as DNA: TGCAGCGTTGTGGGTACAGGGGTGAACACTGAAGCTTTCTTT. Translated: CSVVGTGVNTEAFF.